Listed below are T cell receptor beta chains from one sample, sequenced in a study of cytomegalovirus exposure and HLA in healthy donors. Method: immunoSEQ multiplex PCR; TCRdb's copy keeps in-frame clones and lacks some. The sample includes more than 90,000 clones, around three quarters of them seen just once. Sample: PBMCs. The receptors here all came from a man aged 35 to 55 in good health and CMV-seronegative. The CDR3 runs from the conserved cysteine through the conserved F or W. D genes are given only for firm matches. Size is stated for part of the rows, as once, few or many counts, or as a class when the clone is expanded.

clone_size: -
d_call: -
j_call: TRBJ1-4
v_call: TRBV28
cdr3_aa: CASSLRQGLGEKLFF
cdr3_nt: TGTGCCAGCAGTTTAAGGCAGGGGCTGGGTGAAAAACTGTTTTTT

clone_size: -
d_call: -
j_call: TRBJ2-7
v_call: TRBV18
cdr3_aa: CASSPQDRSYEQYF
cdr3_nt: TGTGCCAGCTCACCACAGGACAGATCCTACGAGCAGTACTTC

clone_size: few
d_call: -
j_call: TRBJ2-1
v_call: TRBV9
cdr3_aa: CASSVTFYNEQFF
cdr3_nt: TGTGCCAGCAGCGTGACTTTCTACAATGAGCAGTTCTTC

clone_size: -
d_call: -
j_call: TRBJ1-2
v_call: TRBV4-2
cdr3_aa: CASSQDYAYGYTF
cdr3_nt: TGTGCCAGCAGCCAAGACTACGCTTATGGCTACACCTTC

clone_size: few
d_call: -
j_call: TRBJ2-7
v_call: TRBV19
cdr3_aa: CASRRSVAQTYEQYF
cdr3_nt: TGTGCCAGTAGACGATCTGTAGCGCAAACCTACGAGCAGTACTTC

clone_size: -
d_call: -
j_call: TRBJ2-4
v_call: TRBV29-1
cdr3_aa: CSVEERAGWDKNIQYF
cdr3_nt: TGCAGCGTTGAAGAAAGGGCAGGGTGGGACAAAAACATTCAGTACTTC

clone_size: few
d_call: TRBD1
j_call: TRBJ1-1
v_call: TRBV9
cdr3_aa: CASSVGDSTEAFF
cdr3_nt: TGTGCCAGCAGCGTAGGGGACAGTACTGAAGCTTTCTTT

clone_size: -
d_call: TRBD1
j_call: TRBJ1-2
v_call: TRBV23-1
cdr3_aa: CASRRDRGSGYGYTF
cdr3_nt: TGCGCCAGCAGGAGGGACAGGGGGAGTGGCTATGGCTACACCTTC

clone_size: -
d_call: TRBD2
j_call: TRBJ2-3
v_call: TRBV15
cdr3_aa: CATSREAGVYTDTQYF
cdr3_nt: TGTGCCACCAGCAGAGAAGCGGGGGTTTATACAGATACGCAGTATTTT

clone_size: -
d_call: TRBD1
j_call: TRBJ1-3
v_call: TRBV19
cdr3_aa: CASSITGVPSGNTIYF
cdr3_nt: TGTGCCAGTAGTATAACAGGGGTGCCCTCTGGAAACACCATATATTTT

clone_size: -
d_call: -
j_call: TRBJ2-6
v_call: TRBV7-2
cdr3_aa: CASSLGSGSGANVLTF
cdr3_nt: TGTGCCAGCAGCTTAGGTTCGGGCTCTGGGGCCAACGTCCTGACTTTC

clone_size: -
d_call: -
j_call: TRBJ2-7
v_call: TRBV29-1
cdr3_aa: CSVEQTREQYF
cdr3_nt: TGCAGCGTTGAGCAAACTCGGGAGCAGTACTTC

clone_size: -
d_call: TRBD2
j_call: TRBJ2-7
v_call: TRBV6-1
cdr3_aa: CASSREREGRYEQYF
cdr3_nt: TGTGCCAGCAGTCGAGAGCGGGAGGGCCGGTACGAGCAGTACTTC

clone_size: -
d_call: -
j_call: TRBJ2-7
v_call: TRBV6-5
cdr3_aa: CASSYSQGKNYEQYF
cdr3_nt: TGTGCCAGCAGTTACTCGCAGGGGAAAAACTACGAGCAGTACTTC

clone_size: -
d_call: -
j_call: TRBJ2-7
v_call: TRBV28
cdr3_aa: CASSLAGSRRDEQYF
cdr3_nt: TGTGCCAGCAGTTTAGCCGGGTCTAGGCGGGACGAGCAGTACTTC

clone_size: few
d_call: TRBD2
j_call: TRBJ2-1
v_call: TRBV4-2
cdr3_aa: CASSQALAGDEQFF
cdr3_nt: TGTGCCAGCAGCCAAGCACTAGCGGGGGACGAGCAGTTCTTC

clone_size: -
d_call: -
j_call: TRBJ1-1
v_call: TRBV6-1
cdr3_aa: CASSEAGNRNTEAFF
cdr3_nt: TGTGCCAGCAGTGAAGCTGGAAACAGGAACACTGAAGCTTTCTTT

clone_size: once
d_call: -
j_call: TRBJ1-5
v_call: TRBV2
cdr3_aa: CASSEASGVNQPQHF
cdr3_nt: TGTGCCAGCAGTGAAGCGTCAGGGGTTAATCAGCCCCAGCATTTT

clone_size: -
d_call: -
j_call: TRBJ1-3
v_call: TRBV18
cdr3_aa: CASSPPRHSSGNTIYF
cdr3_nt: TGTGCCAGCTCACCTCCCAGACACTCCTCTGGAAACACCATATATTTT

clone_size: -
d_call: -
j_call: TRBJ2-3
v_call: TRBV28
cdr3_aa: CASSLRRSRTDTQYF
cdr3_nt: TGTGCCAGCAGTTTAAGGCGGAGTCGCACAGATACGCAGTATTTT

clone_size: few
d_call: TRBD2
j_call: TRBJ2-7
v_call: TRBV5-4
cdr3_aa: CASSRGLAGNYEQYF
cdr3_nt: TGTGCCAGCAGCCGAGGACTAGCGGGTAACTACGAGCAGTACTTC

clone_size: -
d_call: TRBD2
j_call: TRBJ2-3
v_call: TRBV27
cdr3_aa: CASIGLAGRTDTQYF
cdr3_nt: TGTGCCAGCATCGGACTAGCGGGCCGCACAGATACGCAGTATTTT

clone_size: -
d_call: TRBD1
j_call: TRBJ1-2
v_call: TRBV28
cdr3_aa: CASSSGTGGGYGYTF
cdr3_nt: TGTGCCAGCAGTTCCGGGACAGGAGGGGGCTATGGCTACACCTTC

clone_size: -
d_call: -
j_call: TRBJ1-6
v_call: TRBV6-5
cdr3_aa: CASSYSSGVTSPLHF
cdr3_nt: TGTGCCAGCAGTTACTCAAGCGGGGTGACTTCACCCCTCCACTTT

clone_size: -
d_call: TRBD2
j_call: TRBJ2-5
v_call: TRBV5-4
cdr3_aa: CASSSGLAGGYQATQYF
cdr3_nt: TGTGCCAGCAGCTCGGGACTAGCGGGAGGGTACCAAGCGACCCAGTACTTC

clone_size: -
d_call: -
j_call: TRBJ2-7
v_call: TRBV9
cdr3_aa: CASSTGGGLYEQYF
cdr3_nt: TGTGCCAGCAGTACGGGCGGAGGCCTCTACGAGCAGTACTTC

clone_size: -
d_call: -
j_call: TRBJ2-7
v_call: TRBV7-2
cdr3_aa: CASSLEDSFSYEQYF
cdr3_nt: TGTGCCAGCAGCTTAGAGGACAGCTTCTCCTACGAGCAGTACTTC

clone_size: few
d_call: TRBD1
j_call: TRBJ1-6
v_call: TRBV5-1
cdr3_aa: CASSLDGTVDSPLHF
cdr3_nt: TGCGCCAGCAGCTTGGATGGGACAGTGGATTCACCCCTCCACTTT

clone_size: -
d_call: -
j_call: TRBJ2-7
v_call: TRBV6-6
cdr3_aa: CASSYSRTVYEQYF
cdr3_nt: TGTGCCAGCAGTTACTCGAGGACTGTCTACGAGCAGTACTTC

clone_size: -
d_call: TRBD1
j_call: TRBJ1-5
v_call: TRBV19
cdr3_aa: CASSPTGGNQPQHF
cdr3_nt: TGTGCCAGTAGCCCGACAGGGGGGAATCAGCCCCAGCATTTT

clone_size: once
d_call: -
j_call: TRBJ2-5
v_call: TRBV4-1
cdr3_aa: CASSPRGETQYF
cdr3_nt: TGCGCCAGCAGCCCCCGAGGGGAGACCCAGTACTTC

clone_size: -
d_call: -
j_call: TRBJ1-2
v_call: TRBV28
cdr3_aa: CASNEAAGVVSNGYTF
cdr3_nt: TGTGCCAGCAATGAGGCCGCGGGGGTTGTCTCTAATGGCTACACCTTC

clone_size: -
d_call: -
j_call: TRBJ1-2
v_call: TRBV30
cdr3_aa: CAWSQVVRYTF
cdr3_nt: TGTGCCTGGAGTCAGGTGGTGCGCTACACCTTC

clone_size: -
d_call: TRBD1
j_call: TRBJ1-1
v_call: TRBV28
cdr3_aa: CASRPNRGNTEAFF
cdr3_nt: TGTGCCAGCAGACCCAACAGGGGGAACACTGAAGCTTTCTTT

clone_size: -
d_call: TRBD2
j_call: TRBJ2-3
v_call: TRBV18
cdr3_aa: CASSTGLAGTDTQYF
cdr3_nt: TGTGCCAGCTCAACCGGTCTAGCGGGAACAGATACGCAGTATTTT

clone_size: -
d_call: TRBD1
j_call: TRBJ1-5
v_call: TRBV15
cdr3_aa: CATSRAPQGADGSQPQHF
cdr3_nt: TGTGCCACCAGCAGAGCCCCCCAGGGGGCGGACGGCTCCCAGCCCCAGCATTTT

clone_size: -
d_call: -
j_call: TRBJ1-2
v_call: TRBV7-9
cdr3_aa: CASSTLQEGPILYGYTF
cdr3_nt: TGTGCCAGCAGCACATTACAGGAGGGACCTATACTTTATGGCTACACCTTC

clone_size: -
d_call: TRBD2
j_call: TRBJ2-1
v_call: TRBV7-6
cdr3_aa: CASSLGGSYNEQFF
cdr3_nt: TGTGCCAGCAGCTTGGGAGGGAGCTACAATGAGCAGTTCTTC

clone_size: -
d_call: TRBD1
j_call: TRBJ1-1
v_call: TRBV30
cdr3_aa: CACGQGALGTEAFF
cdr3_nt: TGTGCCTGTGGACAGGGGGCCTTAGGCACTGAAGCTTTCTTT

clone_size: -
d_call: TRBD1
j_call: TRBJ2-2
v_call: TRBV2
cdr3_aa: CASSEQGAGGELFF
cdr3_nt: TGTGCCAGCAGTGAACAGGGGGCGGGCGGGGAGCTGTTTTTT

clone_size: few
d_call: -
j_call: TRBJ1-3
v_call: TRBV7-6
cdr3_aa: CASREWNTGNTIYF
cdr3_nt: TGTGCCAGCAGGGAGTGGAATACTGGAAACACCATATATTTT

clone_size: -
d_call: -
j_call: TRBJ1-3
v_call: TRBV7-8
cdr3_aa: CASSSPGNTIYF
cdr3_nt: TGTGCCAGCAGTAGTCCTGGAAACACCATATATTTT

clone_size: -
d_call: -
j_call: TRBJ1-6
v_call: TRBV2
cdr3_aa: CASSDNRGSPLHF
cdr3_nt: TGTGCCAGCAGTGATAACCGGGGTTCACCCCTCCACTTT

clone_size: -
d_call: -
j_call: TRBJ1-2
v_call: TRBV5-1
cdr3_aa: CASSLAPGNYGYTF
cdr3_nt: TGCGCCAGCAGCTTGGCTCCAGGGAACTATGGCTACACCTTC

clone_size: once
d_call: TRBD1
j_call: TRBJ1-2
v_call: TRBV5-5
cdr3_aa: CASSRPGQGYGYTF
cdr3_nt: TGTGCCAGCAGCAGACCGGGACAGGGCTATGGCTACACCTTC

clone_size: few
d_call: -
j_call: TRBJ2-7
v_call: TRBV29-1
cdr3_aa: CSVGFRSYEQYF
cdr3_nt: TGCAGCGTTGGTTTCAGATCCTACGAGCAGTACTTC